This T cell receptor beta chain was recorded in a study of human T cells and chemical hapten exposure. Findings of the study overall: Expanded TCRs produced significantly more large CDR3 similarity clusters than controls did.

During construction of the library, unique molecular identifiers were attached to individual cDNA molecules for quantitative, reproducible TCR counting. As handled by the study authors: Sampled TCR counts reached a median of approximately 93,000 per sample, with values ranging from about 23,224 to 700,000. In TCRdb, the RACE reads were re-called with MiXCR into one record per CDR3 protein. What appears here as the V and J calls and clone size reflects TCRdb's work, not the paper's. The repertoire consists of 95,000 or so distinct CDR3 sequences, with about 10% occurring once and the leading ten covering around 3%. Time point given: patch test 2, 6 weeks after DPC sensitization. Treatment noted: therapeutic diphenylcyclopropenone sensitization with weekly scalp DPC. This clonotype occurred a few times. Its antigen is undetermined. The V and J ends lost 1 base and 4 bases respectively, with 16 bases between them. The germline gives CDR1 MDHEN, CDR2 SYDVKM. The CDR3 is 16 residues long.

The sample was whole blood, taken in connection with sensitization to the hapten diphenylcyclopropenone (DPC). The chain combines TRBV28 with TRBJ1-2; TRBD1 might be the D (6 bases). This receptor was obtained from a woman in her 40s with alopecia areata. Some clones in this sample may be carry-over from other donors' samples. CDR3 coding DNA: TGTGCCAGCAGTTTATTAATCGGACAGACCCTCTATGGCTACACCTTC. Its translation is CASSLLIGQTLYGYTF.